This T cell receptor beta chain was sequenced during a study of T cells in localized non-small cell lung cancer. This clone was seen a few times. Antigen: not known. Produced via immunoSEQ multiplex PCR; TCRdb's table is partial and in-frame only. The sample lists 1,100 to 1,500 clones, about a fifth seen once, with more than 15% in the top ten. General study points: Tumor samples were not multi-region, leaving intratumor heterogeneity unexcluded. Adjacent lung was found to contain a median roughly 50 of the top 100 tumor clones. Uninvolved adjacent lung had the highest recorded T cell clonality, with tumor below it. Longer overall survival was seen with higher T cell density measured in blood.

Germline V CDR1 and CDR2: MNHGY, SAAAGT. V gave up 6 bases and J gave up 3 bases; unmatched junction bases: 7. The CDR3 runs to 14 residues. The chain links TRBV6-8 to TRBJ2-5; TRBD1 matches at 7 bases. Specimen: lung tumor tissue, collected before any cancer treatment. The receptor's source is a male donor older than 55 with stage II squamous cell lung carcinoma. The CDR3 sequence: CASSEIQGEETQYF. The DNA of the CDR3 is TGTGCCAGCAGCGAAATCCAGGGGGAAGAGACCCAGTACTTC.